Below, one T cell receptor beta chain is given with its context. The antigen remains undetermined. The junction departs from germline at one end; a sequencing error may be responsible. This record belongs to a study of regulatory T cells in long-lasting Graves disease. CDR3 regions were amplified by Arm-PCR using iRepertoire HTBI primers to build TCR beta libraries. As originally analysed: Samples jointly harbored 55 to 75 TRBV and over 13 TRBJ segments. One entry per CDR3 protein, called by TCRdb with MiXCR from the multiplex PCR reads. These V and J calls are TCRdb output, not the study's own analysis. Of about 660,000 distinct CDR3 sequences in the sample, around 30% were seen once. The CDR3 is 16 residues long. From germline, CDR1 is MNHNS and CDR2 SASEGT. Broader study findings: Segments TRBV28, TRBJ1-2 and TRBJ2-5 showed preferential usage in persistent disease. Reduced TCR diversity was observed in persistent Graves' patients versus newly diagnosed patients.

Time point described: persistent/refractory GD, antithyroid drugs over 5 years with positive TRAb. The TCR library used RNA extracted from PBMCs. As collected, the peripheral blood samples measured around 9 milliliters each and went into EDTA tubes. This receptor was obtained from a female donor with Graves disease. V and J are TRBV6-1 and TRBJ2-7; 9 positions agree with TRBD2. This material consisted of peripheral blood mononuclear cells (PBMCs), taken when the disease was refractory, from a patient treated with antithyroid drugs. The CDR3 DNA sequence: TGTGCCAGCAGTAAAAGGACTAGCGACGGATCCTGCGAGCAGTACTTC. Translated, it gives CASSKRTSDGSCEQYF.